Listed below are T cell receptor beta chains from one sample, sequenced in a study of OX40 agonist ivuxolimab in advanced cancers. Repertoires were generated with immunoSEQ multiplex PCR, while TCRdb's copy carries only in-frame clones and drops some. Here the sample spans some 83,000 clones, 80% to 90% being singletons. The source was CD4+ or CD8+ T cells sorted from blood, collected in a trial of the OX40 agonist ivuxolimab. The receptors shown here come from an adult with an advanced solid tumor such as melanoma, head and neck, liver or kidney cancer. Each CDR3 is given with its conserved first and last residue. Fields, in order: CDR3 DNA, CDR3 protein, V gene, D gene, clone size, J gene. A D gene is named only where the DNA matches it firmly. Only part of the rows carry a size: once, few, many, or a class if the clone is expanded.

TGTGCCAGCAGCGTAGGGCTAGCGGGAGAGGAGACCCAGTACTTC | CASSVGLAGEETQYF | TRBV9 | TRBD2 | . | TRBJ2-5
TGCGCCAGCAGCTTTGGACGGACGACGAACACCGGGGAGCTGTTTTTT | CASSFGRTTNTGELFF | TRBV5-1 | . | once | TRBJ2-2
TGTGCCATCAGTGGCAATGAGCAGTTCTTC | CAISGNEQFF | TRBV10-3 | . | . | TRBJ2-1
TGTGCCAGCAGCGTTGGACAGGGCCATACTGAAGCTTTCTTT | CASSVGQGHTEAFF | TRBV9 | TRBD1 | . | TRBJ1-1
TGTGCCAGCAGGGGGTCAAGTTCTGGGGCCAACGTCCTGACTTTC | CASRGSSSGANVLTF | TRBV6-1 | . | . | TRBJ2-6
TGTGCCAGCAGTTCGCGGGGGTATCAGCCCCAGCATTTT | CASSSRGYQPQHF | TRBV28 | . | . | TRBJ1-5
TGTGCCAGCTCACCAACCCGAGAGACCCAGTACTTC | CASSPTRETQYF | TRBV18 | . | few | TRBJ2-5
TGTGCCAGCAGCTTTCGAGCGGGAGCGGGCAATGAGCAGTTCTTC | CASSFRAGAGNEQFF | TRBV5-6 | TRBD2 | . | TRBJ2-1
TGCGCCAGCAGCCAGCGCCTGACTAGCCTACAGGGGCAGTTCTTC | CASSQRLTSLQGQFF | TRBV4-3 | . | once | TRBJ2-1
TGTGCCAGCAGCCTTGGGAATTGGGGCCTAAGCTATGGCTACACCTTC | CASSLGNWGLSYGYTF | TRBV14 | . | . | TRBJ1-2
TGCGCCAGCAAAAGGACGGGGTTAGCGGATACGCAGTATTTT | CASKRTGLADTQYF | TRBV5-1 | . | . | TRBJ2-3